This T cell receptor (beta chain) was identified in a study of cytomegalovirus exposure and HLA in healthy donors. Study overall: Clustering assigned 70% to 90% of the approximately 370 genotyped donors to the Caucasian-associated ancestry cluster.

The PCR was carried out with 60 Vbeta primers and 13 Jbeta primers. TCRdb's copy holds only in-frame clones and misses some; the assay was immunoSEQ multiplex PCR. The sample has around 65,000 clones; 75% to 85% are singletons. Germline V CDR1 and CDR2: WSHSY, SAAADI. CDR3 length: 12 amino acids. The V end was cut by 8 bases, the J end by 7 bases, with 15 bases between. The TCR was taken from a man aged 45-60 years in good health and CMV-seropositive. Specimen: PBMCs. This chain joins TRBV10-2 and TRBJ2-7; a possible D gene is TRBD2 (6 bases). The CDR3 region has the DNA TGCGCCAGCGGTTTGCGGGGCCGGGAGCAGTACTTC. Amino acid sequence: CASGLRGREQYF.